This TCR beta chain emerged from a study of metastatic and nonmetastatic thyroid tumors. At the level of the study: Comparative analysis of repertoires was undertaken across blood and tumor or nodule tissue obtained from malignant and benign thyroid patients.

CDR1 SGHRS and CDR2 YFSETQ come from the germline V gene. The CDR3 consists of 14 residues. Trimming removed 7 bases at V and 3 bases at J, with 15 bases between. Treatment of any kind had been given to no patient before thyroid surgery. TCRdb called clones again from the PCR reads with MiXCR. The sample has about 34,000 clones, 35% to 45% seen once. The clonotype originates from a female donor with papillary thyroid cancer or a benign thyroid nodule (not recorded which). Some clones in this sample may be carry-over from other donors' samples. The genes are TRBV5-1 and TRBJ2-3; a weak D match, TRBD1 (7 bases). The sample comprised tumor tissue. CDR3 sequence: CASGGGAGTDTQYF. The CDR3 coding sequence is TGCGCCAGCGGAGGGGGCGCAGGGACAGATACGCAGTATTTT.